Following are 5 T cell receptor beta chains from one sample sequenced in a study of blood T cell repertoires in COVID-19. Using immunoSEQ multiplex PCR, the repertoire was profiled, and TCRdb retains in-frame clones only, with some absent. The sample contains about 78,000 clones, approximately 90% of which appear only once. The material sequenced was peripheral blood. Receptor source: a woman aged 80 or older with acute or convalescent COVID-19.

J is TRBJ1-2 and V is TRBV19, with D perhaps matching TRBD1 (6 bases). Trimming stripped 2 bases from V and 7 bases from J, with 8 bases between. The CDR3 spans 12 residues. Germline CDR1 and CDR2: LNHDA and SQIVND (reference sequence). The CDR3 DNA reads as TGTGCCAGTAGTATAAACAGGGCTGGCTACACCTTC. Its protein product is CASSINRAGYTF.

This rearrangement joins TRBV9 to TRBJ2-2; D possibly corresponds to TRBD2 (6 bases). The germline V gene has CDR1 SGDLS and CDR2 YYNGEE. Trimming cost V 3 bases and J 6 bases, with 15 bases left between them. The length of the CDR3 is 15 residues. The CDR3 DNA reads as TGTGCCAGCAGCGCCACGGAGGGCGCAGCCGGGGAGCTGTTTTTT. Translation gives CASSATEGAAGELFF.

This clone was counted once. V is TRBV5-1 and J is TRBJ2-7; tentatively, D is TRBD2 (7 bases). Germline CDR1 SGHRS, CDR2 YFSETQ. Between the trimmed V and J ends, which lost 4 bases and 0 bases, there was a span of 14 bases. The CDR3 loop spans 15 amino acids. CDR3 DNA: TGCGCCAGCAGCCCTGGGGGGGCATCCTCCTACGAGCAGTACTTC. This encodes CASSPGGASSYEQYF.

This chain links TRBV10-3 with TRBJ2-7, with 15 bases lining up with TRBD2. The CDR3 spans 14 residues. The germline V gene has CDR1 ENHRY and CDR2 SYGVKD. J lost 6 bases, V lost 8 bases, and 5 bases had no gene match. CDR3 residues: CAISGLAGGGEQYF. The CDR3 DNA sequence: TGTGCCATCTCGGGACTAGCGGGAGGTGGCGAGCAGTACTTC.

The chain is built from TRBV15 and TRBJ1-1; tentative D call: TRBD1 (5 bases). The germline gives CDR1 LNHNV, CDR2 YYDKDF (reference sequence). This CDR3 spans 16 amino acids. Between the trimmed V and J ends, which lost 0 bases and 3 bases, there was a span of 14 bases. This CDR3 reads CATSRDLGAWDTEAFF. CDR3 coding DNA: TGTGCCACCAGCAGAGATTTAGGGGCGTGGGACACTGAAGCTTTCTTT.